This T cell receptor beta chain was captured in a study of monozygotic twins with inflammatory bowel disease. Findings and caveats of the study: IBD patients exhibited fewer clonotypes shared with other individuals than healthy twins, particularly with disease activity. The analysis did not separate different T cell subtypes.

The unique tags termed UMIs, each holding a 6-nucleotide sample barcode, were added by means of template switching. TCRdb derives one entry per CDR3 protein from the 5' RACE reads, leaving out DNA. The table lists 200,000 to 250,000 distinct CDR3 sequences. CDR1 and CDR2 from the germline V gene are WSHSY and SAAADI. The CDR3 consists of 13 residues. The total RNA came straight from whole blood, and T cells were not sorted beforehand. Concerning this clonotype itself: What it recognizes is unknown.

Sequencing used blood. The source is a human donor with ulcerative colitis or Crohn's disease, or a healthy co-twin of an affected twin (not recorded which). The rearrangement links TRBV10-2 to TRBJ1-6; TCRdb picks TRBD1, but there is no DNA to check that call. The CDR3 here is CALRTDYNSPLHF.